The present TCR beta chain was sequenced within a study of blood T cells in healthy people across ages (dated by TCRdb to about 2015). Notes on the research overall: Template switching captured roughly one uniquely barcoded TCR beta cDNA molecule per two T cells in model experiments. The study measured age-related changes in TCR beta repertoire diversity using deep sequencing normalized with unique cDNA molecular identifiers. Donors were grouped into four age groups: young (average approximately 15 years), middle-aged (over 35), aged (about 60) and long-lived (just over 80). To avoid experimental bias, donors of different ages were spread randomly across the sequencing lanes. Two additional independent replicas of 1 million unique cDNA reads from the same blood draw were analyzed for two donors (one aged 18 to 30 and one aged 80 or older).

The donors were 40 or so Caucasian individuals from Russia, aged 6 to 90 years, who were systemically healthy. Each donor gave roughly 11 milliliters of peripheral blood, drawn into EDTA-treated Vacutainer tubes. PBMCs were isolated by Ficoll-Paque density-gradient centrifugation, with at least 6 million obtained per sample. Total RNA, at least 6 micrograms per sample, was extracted from PBMCs with Trizol reagent. For every donor, an aliquot of PBMCs went through flow cytometry to measure the percentages of naive CD45RAhigh/CD27high T cells. Taken from cysteine to phenylalanine, the CDR3 has 15 residues. Left in the record is the CDR3 DNA by itself, 45 bases read in frame from the first base. V drops 4 bases and J drops 0 bases, leaving 12 bases in between. In the germline V gene, CDR1 corresponds to SGHRS and CDR2 to YFSETQ. Library preparation was by 5' RACE. The listed sequencing device is Illumina HiSeq 2500. A second PCR of about 6 to 11 cycles was run with a J-beta primer mix and a sample-barcoded 5' primer. A template-switch 5' adaptor carrying 12 random nucleotides introduced a unique molecular identifier onto each TCR beta cDNA molecule. Each sample yielded at least 3 million CDR3-containing paired-end reads. The Mint cDNA synthesis kit, primed by a TRBC-specific oligonucleotide, was used to synthesize first-strand cDNA from all RNA. After uracil-DNA glycosylase treatment, a first 18-cycle PCR used universal primers M1SS and BC2_uni_R on all cDNA. The authors' pipeline ran thus. For normalization, 1 million high-quality reads, each with a distinct molecular identifier, were randomly selected from each sample. Instead of being binned into consensus sequences, reads that shared molecular identifiers were thrown out. MiTCR, run with a Q25 quality threshold and the strictest error-elimination algorithm, handled CDR3 identification, clonotype clustering and error correction. A nonparametric unseen species model with Euler transformation was used to estimate lower-bound total TCR beta diversity. TCRdb passed the public sequencing reads through fastp at Q25 and MiXCR, retaining productive beta sequences. CDR3 protein duplicates are merged, each entry listing the most common genes and DNA. The V and J calls follow TCRdb's processing rather than the paper's. The sample profile shows 650,000 to 1,000,000 distinct CDR3 sequences; around half of them were found once. 15% to 20% of the sample goes to the ten largest clones.

In the case of this clonotype: Its specific antigen is unknown. Base qualities are not at hand, and no much larger clone is one base apart.

On the study overall, not on this receptor specifically: Observed TCR beta diversity per million T cells fell roughly linearly with age, and a significant reduction was already apparent by age about 36. Compared with the aged group, more naive CD4+ T cells, fewer expanded clones and increased TCR diversity were shown by the long-lived group, suggesting age selection. Because donor CMV infection status was unknown, age-related changes in expanded clonotypes were potentially confounded. Estimates of total diversity based on one million sequenced T cells were considered lower bounds and underestimates. The percentage of naive T cells measured by flow cytometry correlated strongly with observed TCR beta diversity. Bulk unsorted PBMC profiling prevented conclusive comparison of naive and antigen-experienced compartments.

What was sequenced was blood. The TCR was taken from an elderly man in good health. This chain joins TRBV5-1 to TRBJ2-3, with the D gene not clear enough to name. The CDR3 reads as follows: CASSLSRRSTDTQYF. The bases are TGCGCCAGCAGCCTTTCCAGAAGAAGCACAGATACGCAGTATTTT.